Presented here are 24 T cell receptor beta chains from one specimen sequenced in a study of cytomegalovirus exposure and HLA in healthy donors. Vbeta (60) and Jbeta (13) primers were used in the PCR. The assay was immunoSEQ multiplex PCR, and TCRdb's table has in-frame clones only and misses some. Here the sample spans about 160,000 clones, around 81% being singletons. Sequenced: PBMCs. These TCRs come from a man aged 35 to 55 in good health and CMV-seronegative.

The chain combines TRBV7-9 with TRBJ2-1; 10 bases are shared with TRBD2. CDR3 length equals 14 residues. The V segment lost 2 bases and the J segment 7 bases; nucleotides outside the gene matches: 2. Germline V CDR1 and CDR2: SEHNR, FQNEAQ (reference sequence). CDR3 amino acids: CASSLSGRGNEQFF. The CDR3 DNA follows: TGTGCCAGCAGCTTAAGCGGGAGGGGAAATGAGCAGTTCTTC.

This clone was seen only once. The rearrangement joins TRBV6-1 to TRBJ1-5; 7 bases fit TRBD1. V dropped 6 bases and J dropped 2; count of bases not matched to a gene: 4. The CDR3 runs 14 residues. Germline V gene data show CDR1 as MNHNS and CDR2 as SASEGT. The CDR3 DNA sequence: TGTGCCAGCAGCGACACAGGGGGCAATCAGCCCCAGCATTTT. Encoded protein: CASSDTGGNQPQHF.

CDR3: CASSASSGHLTYEQYF. CDR3 nucleotide sequence: TGTGCCAGCAGTGCGTCTTCGGGACACCTTACCTACGAGCAGTACTTC. This sequence joins TRBV27 and TRBJ2-7; tentatively, D is TRBD1 (6 bases). Per the germline V gene, CDR1 is MNHEY and CDR2 is SMNVEV (reference sequence). The CDR3 runs 16 residues. The ends were cut back, 5 bases at V and 2 bases at J, with 19 bases in the middle.

Only a few counts were recorded for this clone. This sequence joins TRBV6-1 and TRBJ2-7; D uncertain. V lost 6 bases and J 3 bases, leaving 6 bases between the germline ends. Germline V gene sequence: CDR1 MNHNS, CDR2 SASEGT. The CDR3 sequence is 11 residues long. CDR3 region: CASSDFYEQYV. The CDR3 coding sequence is TGTGCCAGCAGCGACTTCTACGAGCAGTACGTC.

V gene TRBV7-6 combines with J gene TRBJ2-5; the match to TRBD2 covers 7 bases. Unmatched junction bases numbered 9, after V lost 0 bases and J lost 11 bases. CDR3 length: 14 amino acids. Looked up from germline, CDR1 is SGHVS and CDR2 is FNYEAQ. The CDR3 DNA reads as TGTGCCAGCAGCTTAGCGGGAGGGCCGGGAGAGCAGTACTTC. Translating it yields CASSLAGGPGEQYF.

This clone was detected a few times. The chain uses TRBV6-5 and TRBJ1-2, with D possibly matching TRBD1 (5 bases). V was trimmed by 6 bases and J by 8 bases, leaving 19 bases between them. CDR1 is MNHEY, CDR2 SVGAGI, per germline. This CDR3 has 14 amino acids. In DNA form, the CDR3 reads TGTGCCAGCAGACTCGGCGGGGGAGCGGGGGGCTACACCTTC. Its protein product is CASRLGGGAGGYTF.

This chain joins TRBV5-1 and TRBJ2-1; perhaps TRBD1 as D (6 bases). The V and J ends lost 8 bases and 1 base respectively, with 13 bases between them. Germline V CDR1 and CDR2: SGHRS, YFSETQ. This CDR3 is 14 amino acids long. In DNA form, the CDR3 reads TGCGCCAGTACCTTGGACAGATCCTACAATGAGCAGTTCTTC. It yields the protein CASTLDRSYNEQFF.

This clone was seen only a few times. The V call is TRBV5-1, the J call TRBJ2-3; 10 positions match TRBD1. This CDR3 region has 16 residues. V dropped 4 bases and J dropped 4; count of bases not matched to a gene: 9. Germline loops: CDR1 SGHRS, CDR2 YFSETQ. In DNA, the CDR3 is TGCGCCAGCAGCCCTCCGGGACAGGGGTTCGCAGATACGCAGTATTTT. This sequence encodes CASSPPGQGFADTQYF.

The chain is built from TRBV29-1 and TRBJ2-2; D uncertain. The CDR3 totals 11 residues. V lost 7 bases to trimming and J lost 6 bases, with 9 bases between them. Germline V gene lookup returns CDR1 SQVTM and CDR2 ANQGSEA. Here the CDR3 reads CSAVSPGELFF. The CDR3 DNA follows: TGCAGCGCAGTTTCCCCCGGGGAGCTGTTTTTT.

CDR3 sequence reads: CASSPTTGTGVEQYF. In DNA, the CDR3 is TGTGCCAGCAGCCCTACAACAGGGACAGGGGTAGAGCAGTACTTC. This chain uses TRBV9 with TRBJ2-7, with 10 nucleotides matching TRBD1. Germline V gene lookup returns CDR1 SGDLS and CDR2 YYNGEE. The V and J ends lost 4 bases and 7 bases, in that order; junction bases with no gene match: 11. The CDR3 is 15 amino acids.

The gene calls are TRBV5-1 and TRBJ2-5, with D uncertain. Looked up from germline, CDR1 is SGHRS and CDR2 is YFSETQ. The V end lost 0 bases, the J end lost 3 bases, and 9 bases lay between the germline ends. The CDR3 has 14 amino acids. Here the CDR3 DNA reads TGCGCCAGCAGCTTGGGGGCCCCGAAAGAGACCCAGTACTTC. This translates into CASSLGAPKETQYF.

V gene TRBV10-3 combines with J gene TRBJ2-1; 10 bases map to TRBD2. V trimming: 8 bases; J trimming: 6 bases; junction bases outside the gene matches: 10. The germline V gene has CDR1 ENHRY and CDR2 SYGVKD. The CDR3 consists of 15 residues. CDR3 loop: CAIRDLAGELNEQFF. CDR3 DNA sequence: TGTGCCATCCGGGACCTAGCGGGAGAACTCAATGAGCAGTTCTTC.

The chain uses TRBV2 and TRBJ2-1; 10 nucleotides agree with TRBD2. The CDR3 is 15 residues long. Germline-derived CDR1 and CDR2 are SNHLY and FYNNEI. J lost 7 bases, V lost 6 bases, and 9 bases had no gene match. The CDR3 DNA is TGTGCCAGCAGAGACCCTAGCGGGAGTTCGAATGAGCAGTTCTTC. This sequence encodes CASRDPSGSSNEQFF.

On this clone itself: At one boundary the junction diverges from the germline segment, which might be a read error. The V gene is TRBV7-8, the J gene TRBJ2-6; the D gene is possibly TRBD1 (5 bases). The CDR3 consists of 16 residues. Germline CDR1 and CDR2: SGHVS and FQNEAQ. The CDR3 protein is CASSLEARGGANVLTF. Here the CDR3 DNA reads TGTGCCAGCAGTTTAGAGGCAAGGGGAGGGGCCAACGTCCTGACTTTC.

The rearrangement uses TRBV18 and TRBJ1-5; no firm D call. The CDR3 consists of 12 residues. Germline CDR1 reads KGHSH; CDR2 reads LQKENI. Trimming shortened V by 3 bases and J by 7 bases, and 7 bases separated the two germline ends. The CDR3 spells CASSPSGQPQHF. The CDR3 DNA reads TGTGCCAGCTCACCTTCAGGACAGCCCCAGCATTTT.

The chain uses TRBV4-1 and TRBJ2-3, with 9 nucleotides matching TRBD2. Looked up from germline, CDR1 is MGHRA and CDR2 is YSYEKL. The V segment lost 5 bases and the J segment 1 base; nucleotides outside the gene matches: 4. The CDR3 spans 15 residues. CDR3 protein: CASSNSGSRTDTQYF. The CDR3 coding sequence is TGCGCCAGCAGCAATAGCGGGAGCCGCACAGATACGCAGTATTTT.

The chain has TRBV5-5 and TRBJ2-4; D gene uncertain. In germline, CDR1 is SGHKS, CDR2 YYEKEE (reference sequence). The length of the CDR3 is 17 residues. The V and J ends lost 2 bases and 6 bases respectively, with 21 bases between them. The CDR3 sequence: CASSFIRQKGRLNIQYF. CDR3 sequence (DNA): TGTGCCAGCAGCTTTATTCGGCAGAAAGGCCGACTAAACATTCAGTACTTC.

The CDR3 DNA reads as TGTGCCAGTAGTACCGGGACAGTAAGAACTAATGAAAAACTGTTTTTT. Amino acids: CASSTGTVRTNEKLFF. J is TRBJ1-4 and V is TRBV19; the match to TRBD1 covers 7 bases. The V segment lost 4 bases and the J segment 1 base; nucleotides outside the gene matches: 6. The CDR3 extends over 16 amino acids. Germline loops: CDR1 LNHDA, CDR2 SQIVND (reference sequence).

CDR3 residues: CASSYGTALNSPLHF. The CDR3 nucleotides are TGTGCCAGCAGCTATGGGACAGCGCTTAATTCACCCCTCCACTTT. The chain has TRBV6-6 and TRBJ1-6; TRBD1 matches 7 bases. The trim removed 6 bases at V and 6 bases at J, leaving 8 bases unmatched. This CDR3 has 15 residues. Germline V gene data show CDR1 as MNHNY and CDR2 as SVGAGI (reference sequence).

The chain links TRBV28 to TRBJ1-2; 7 bases match TRBD1. This CDR3 is 13 amino acids long. J gave up 8 bases and V 6 bases, and 9 bases lay outside the gene matches. CDR1 and CDR2 from the germline V gene are MDHEN and SYDVKM. The CDR3 sequence is CASSFKQGTGYTF. The CDR3 DNA follows: TGTGCCAGCAGCTTTAAACAGGGGACGGGCTACACCTTC.

The genes are TRBV7-9 and TRBJ1-1, with TRBD1 matching over 8 bases. Germline lookup yields CDR1 SEHNR and CDR2 FQNEAQ (reference sequence). The CDR3 has 14 amino acids. V lost 5 bases and J lost 6; bases outside the gene matches: 8. Here the CDR3 DNA reads TGTGCCAGCAGCCTCGGACAGGGCAGCTCTGAAGCTTTCTTT. This encodes CASSLGQGSSEAFF.

The chain carries TRBV7-5 and TRBJ2-7; the table calls TRBD2, which could not be checked here. TRBV7-5 is deemed a pseudogene. The CDR3 runs to 19 residues. This CDR3 is CVRSSGGKRERRVSYEQYF. For the CDR3, the DNA is TGTGTCAGAAGCTCTGGGGGTAAGCGGGAACGACGAGTATCCTACGAGCAGTACTTC.

The rearrangement joins TRBV5-7 to TRBJ1-5; TRBD1 agrees at 8 bases. TRBV5-7 is an ORF; its function is uncertain. This CDR3 has 19 residues. The J segment lost 0 bases and the V segment lost 3 bases, leaving 14 bases of the junction unmatched. For the CDR3, the DNA is TGTGCCAGCAGCTCTGAGGGTACAGGGGGAGGGTATAGCAATCAGCCCCAGCATTTT. Its translation: CASSSEGTGGGYSNQPQHF.

The gene calls are TRBV27 and TRBJ2-6; D is ambiguous. Trimming removed 6 bases from V and 0 bases from J, with 9 bases in between. Germline values: CDR1 MNHEY, CDR2 SMNVEV (reference sequence). The CDR3 has 15 amino acids. The CDR3, as DNA: TGTGCCAGCAGCCTAATCTACTCTGGGGCCAACGTCCTGACTTTC. It is translated as CASSLIYSGANVLTF. Filled out from reference TRBV27 and TRBJ2-6, the complete variable domain reads EAQVTQNPRYLITVTGKKLTVTCSQNMNHEYMSWYRQDPGLGLRQIYYSMNVEVTDKGDVPEGYKVSRKEKRNFPLILESPSPNQTSLYFCASSLIYSGANVLTFGAGSRLTVL.